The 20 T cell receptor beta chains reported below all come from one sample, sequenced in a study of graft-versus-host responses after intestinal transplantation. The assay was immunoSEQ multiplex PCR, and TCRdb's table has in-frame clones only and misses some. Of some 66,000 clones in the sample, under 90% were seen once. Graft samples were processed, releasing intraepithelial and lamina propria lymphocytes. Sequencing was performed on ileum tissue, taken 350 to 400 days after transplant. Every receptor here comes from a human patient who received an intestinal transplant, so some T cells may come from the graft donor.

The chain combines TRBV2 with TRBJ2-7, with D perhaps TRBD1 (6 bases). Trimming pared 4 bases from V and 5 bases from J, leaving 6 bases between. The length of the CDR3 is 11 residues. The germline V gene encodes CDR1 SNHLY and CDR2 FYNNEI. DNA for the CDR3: TGTGCCAGCAGTGCAGGGGACGAGCAGTACTTC. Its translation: CASSAGDEQYF.

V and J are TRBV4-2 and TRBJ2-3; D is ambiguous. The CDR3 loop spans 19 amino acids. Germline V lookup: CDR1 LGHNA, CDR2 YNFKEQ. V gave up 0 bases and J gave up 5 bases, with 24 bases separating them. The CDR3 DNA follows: TGTGCCAGCAGCCAAGAAGGAATGAGGTCGAATGGGGTCGGAGATACGCAGTATTTT. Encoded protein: CASSQEGMRSNGVGDTQYF.

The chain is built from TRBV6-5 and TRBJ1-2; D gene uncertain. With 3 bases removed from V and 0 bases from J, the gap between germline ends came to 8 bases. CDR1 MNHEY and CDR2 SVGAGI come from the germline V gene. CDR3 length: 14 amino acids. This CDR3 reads CASSYGRANYGYTF. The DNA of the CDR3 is TGTGCCAGCAGTTATGGAAGAGCTAACTATGGCTACACCTTC.

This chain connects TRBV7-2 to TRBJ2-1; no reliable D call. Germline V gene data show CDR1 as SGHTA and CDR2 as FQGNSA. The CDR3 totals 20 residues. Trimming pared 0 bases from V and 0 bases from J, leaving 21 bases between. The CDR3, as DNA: TGTGCCAGCAGCTTAGCGCCAGGCAGTTCAGGCAAGAGCTCCTACAATGAGCAGTTCTTC. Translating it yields CASSLAPGSSGKSSYNEQFF.

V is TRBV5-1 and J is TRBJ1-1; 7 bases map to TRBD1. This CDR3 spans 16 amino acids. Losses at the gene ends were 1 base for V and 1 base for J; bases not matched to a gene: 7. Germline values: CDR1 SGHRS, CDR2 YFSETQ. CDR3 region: CASSLFTGVGNTEAFF. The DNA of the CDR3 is TGCGCCAGCAGCTTGTTTACAGGGGTGGGGAACACTGAAGCTTTCTTT.

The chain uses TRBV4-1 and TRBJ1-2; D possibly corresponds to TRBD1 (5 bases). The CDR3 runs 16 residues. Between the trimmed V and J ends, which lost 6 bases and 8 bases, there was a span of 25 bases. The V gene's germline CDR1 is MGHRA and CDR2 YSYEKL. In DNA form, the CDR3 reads TGCGCCAGCAGTCCCGGGGGAGCTCAGCGGGTACAGGGCTACACCTTC. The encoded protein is CASSPGGAQRVQGYTF.

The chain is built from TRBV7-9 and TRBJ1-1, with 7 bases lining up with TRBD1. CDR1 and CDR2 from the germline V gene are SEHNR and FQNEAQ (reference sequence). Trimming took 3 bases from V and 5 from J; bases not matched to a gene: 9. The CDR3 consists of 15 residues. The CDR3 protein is CASSFPGGEVTEAFF. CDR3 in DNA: TGTGCCAGCAGCTTCCCAGGGGGGGAGGTAACTGAAGCTTTCTTT.

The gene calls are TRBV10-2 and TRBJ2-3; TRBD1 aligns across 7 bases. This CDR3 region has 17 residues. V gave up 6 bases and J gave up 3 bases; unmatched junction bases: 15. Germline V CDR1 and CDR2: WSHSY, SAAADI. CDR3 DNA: TGCGCCAGCAGAAAGCTCCGGGACAGTGGTCCTACAGATACGCAGTATTTT. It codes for CASRKLRDSGPTDTQYF.

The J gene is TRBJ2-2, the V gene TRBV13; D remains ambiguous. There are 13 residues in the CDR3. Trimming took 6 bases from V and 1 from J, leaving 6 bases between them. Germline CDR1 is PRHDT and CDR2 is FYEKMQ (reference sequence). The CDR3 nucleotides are TGTGCCAGCAGGCTCAGGAACACCGGGGAGCTGTTTTTT. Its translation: CASRLRNTGELFF.

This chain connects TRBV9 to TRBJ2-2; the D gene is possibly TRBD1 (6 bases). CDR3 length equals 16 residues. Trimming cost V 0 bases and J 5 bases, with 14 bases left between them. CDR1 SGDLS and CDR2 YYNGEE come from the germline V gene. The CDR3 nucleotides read TGTGCCAGCAGCGTAGCCCCTAGGGGGTTTACCGGGGAGCTGTTTTTT. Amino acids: CASSVAPRGFTGELFF. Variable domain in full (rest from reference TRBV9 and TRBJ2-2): DSGVTQTPKHLITATGQRVTLRCSPRSGDLSVYWYQQSLDQGLQFLIQYYNGEERAKGNILERFSAQQFPDLHSELNLSSLELGDSALYFCASSVAPRGFTGELFFGEGSRLTVL.

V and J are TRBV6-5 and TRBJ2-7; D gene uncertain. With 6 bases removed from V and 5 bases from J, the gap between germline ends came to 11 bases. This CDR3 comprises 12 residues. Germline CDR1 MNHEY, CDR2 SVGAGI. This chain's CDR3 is CASSSPFDEQYF. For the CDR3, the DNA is TGTGCCAGCAGCTCCCCGTTCGACGAGCAGTACTTC.

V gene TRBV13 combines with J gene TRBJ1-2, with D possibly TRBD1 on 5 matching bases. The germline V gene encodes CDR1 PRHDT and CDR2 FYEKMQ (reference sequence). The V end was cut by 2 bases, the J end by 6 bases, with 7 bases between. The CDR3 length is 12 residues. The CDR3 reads CASSLRGDGYTF. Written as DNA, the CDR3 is TGTGCCAGCAGCTTAAGAGGGGATGGCTACACCTTC. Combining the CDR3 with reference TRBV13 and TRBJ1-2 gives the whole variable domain AAGVIQSPRHLIKEKRETATLKCYPIPRHDTVYWYQQGPGQDPQFLISFYEKMQSDKGSIPDRFSAQQFSDYHSELNMSSLELGDSALYFCASSLRGDGYTFGSGTRLTVV.

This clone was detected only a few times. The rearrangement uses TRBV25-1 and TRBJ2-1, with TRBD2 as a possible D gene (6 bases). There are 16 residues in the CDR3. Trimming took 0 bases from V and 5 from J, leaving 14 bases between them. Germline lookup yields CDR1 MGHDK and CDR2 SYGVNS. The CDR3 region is CASSEYGDSLHNEQFF. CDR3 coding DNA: TGTGCCAGCAGTGAATATGGGGACTCCCTCCACAATGAGCAGTTCTTC.

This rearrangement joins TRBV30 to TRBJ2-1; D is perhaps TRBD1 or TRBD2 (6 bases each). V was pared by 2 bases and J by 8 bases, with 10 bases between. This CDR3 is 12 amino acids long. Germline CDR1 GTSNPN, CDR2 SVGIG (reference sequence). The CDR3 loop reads CAWSLGGDEQFF. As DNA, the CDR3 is TGTGCCTGGAGTCTGGGGGGCGATGAGCAGTTCTTC.

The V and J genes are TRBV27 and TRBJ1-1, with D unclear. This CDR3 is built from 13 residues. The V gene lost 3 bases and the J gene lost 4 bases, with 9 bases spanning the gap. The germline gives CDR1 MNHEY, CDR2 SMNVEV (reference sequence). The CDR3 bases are TGTGCCAGCAGTTTGGGCTTGATCACTGAAGCTTTCTTT. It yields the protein CASSLGLITEAFF.

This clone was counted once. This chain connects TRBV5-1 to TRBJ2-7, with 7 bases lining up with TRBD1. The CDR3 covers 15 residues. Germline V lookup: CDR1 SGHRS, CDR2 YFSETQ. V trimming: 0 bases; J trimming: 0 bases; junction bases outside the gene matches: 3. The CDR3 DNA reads TGCGCCAGCAGCTTGGGGGACAGCGGCTCCTACGAGCAGTACTTC. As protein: CASSLGDSGSYEQYF. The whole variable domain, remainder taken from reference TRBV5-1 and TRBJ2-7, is KAGVTQTPRYLIKTRGQQVTLSCSPISGHRSVSWYQQTPGQGLQFLFEYFSETQRNKGNFPGRFSGRQFSNSRSEMNVSTLELGDSALYLCASSLGDSGSYEQYFGPGTRLTVT.

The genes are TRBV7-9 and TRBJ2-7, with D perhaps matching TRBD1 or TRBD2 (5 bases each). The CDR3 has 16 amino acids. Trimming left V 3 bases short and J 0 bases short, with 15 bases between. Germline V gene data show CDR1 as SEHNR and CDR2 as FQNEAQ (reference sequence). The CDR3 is CASSLGRDHHSYEQYF. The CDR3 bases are TGTGCCAGCAGCTTGGGACGGGACCATCACTCCTACGAGCAGTACTTC.

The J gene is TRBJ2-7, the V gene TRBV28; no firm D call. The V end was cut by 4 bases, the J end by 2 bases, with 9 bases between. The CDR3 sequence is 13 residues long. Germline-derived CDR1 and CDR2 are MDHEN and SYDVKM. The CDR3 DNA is TGTGCCAGCAGTTCATCAGATACCTACGAGCAGTACTTC. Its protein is CASSSSDTYEQYF.

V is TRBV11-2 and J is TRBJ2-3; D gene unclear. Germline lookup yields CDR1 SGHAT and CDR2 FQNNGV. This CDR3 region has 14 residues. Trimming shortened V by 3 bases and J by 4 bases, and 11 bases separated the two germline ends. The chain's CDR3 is CASSFRARADTQYF. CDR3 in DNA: TGTGCCAGCAGCTTCCGCGCTAGGGCAGATACGCAGTATTTT.

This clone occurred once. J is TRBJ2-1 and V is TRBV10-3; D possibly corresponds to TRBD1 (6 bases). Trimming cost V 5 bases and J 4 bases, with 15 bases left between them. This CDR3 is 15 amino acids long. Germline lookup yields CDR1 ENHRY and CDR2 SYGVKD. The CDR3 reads CAISSGQGGYNEQFF. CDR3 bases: TGTGCCATCAGTTCGGGACAAGGGGGATACAATGAGCAGTTCTTC.